Listed below are T cell receptor beta chains from one sample, sequenced in a study of type 1 regulatory T cells. These receptors have no identified antigens. TCRdb reanalysed the reads using MiXCR and keeps one entry per CDR3 protein. Of approximately 72,000 distinct CDR3 sequences listed, roughly three fifths are singletons. The sequencing input was cultured T cells, either the whole culture or a sorted T cell fraction (not recorded which). The receptor source for this set is a human donor in good health. Each CDR3 is given with its conserved first and last residue. The D gene is left open where the match is weak. Some rows mark clone size as missing; the rest say once, few, many or name a class of expanded clone.

J gene: TRBJ2-1; clone size: .; D gene: .; V gene: TRBV6-1; CDR3 protein: CASSGAPGDEQFF; CDR3 DNA: TGTGCCAGCAGTGGGGCCCCCGGGGATGAGCAGTTCTTC
J gene: TRBJ2-1; clone size: few; D gene: TRBD1; V gene: TRBV6-2/TRBV6-3; CDR3 protein: CASSLRLDRVNNEQFF; CDR3 DNA: TGTGCCAGCAGCCTCCGTCTGGACAGGGTAAACAATGAGCAGTTCTTC
J gene: TRBJ1-2; clone size: .; D gene: .; V gene: TRBV20-1; CDR3 protein: CSAILGEWHGYTF; CDR3 DNA: TGCAGTGCCATATTGGGGGAGTGGCATGGCTACACCTTC
J gene: TRBJ2-5; clone size: many; D gene: TRBD2; V gene: TRBV4-3; CDR3 protein: CASSQQAGTGQETQYF; CDR3 DNA: TGCGCCAGCAGCCAACAAGCGGGGACCGGACAAGAGACCCAGTACTTC
J gene: TRBJ2-7; clone size: .; D gene: .; V gene: TRBV5-5; CDR3 protein: CASSLLDYSYEQYF; CDR3 DNA: TGTGCCAGCAGCTTGCTGGACTACTCCTACGAGCAGTACTTC
J gene: TRBJ2-1; clone size: .; D gene: TRBD2; V gene: TRBV11-2; CDR3 protein: CASSLRAGGINEQFF; CDR3 DNA: TGTGCCAGCAGCTTACGAGCGGGAGGCATCAATGAGCAGTTCTTC
J gene: TRBJ2-1; clone size: .; D gene: .; V gene: TRBV27; CDR3 protein: CASRDGRLGNNEQFF; CDR3 DNA: TGTGCCAGCAGAGACGGGAGATTGGGTAACAATGAGCAGTTCTTC
J gene: TRBJ1-2; clone size: .; D gene: TRBD1; V gene: TRBV20-1; CDR3 protein: CSARRQGRGYTF; CDR3 DNA: TGCAGTGCTCGACGACAGGGCCGGGGCTACACCTTC
J gene: TRBJ2-5; clone size: .; D gene: TRBD1; V gene: TRBV20-1; CDR3 protein: CSARTGTGGQETQYF; CDR3 DNA: TGCAGTGCGAGAACCGGGACAGGGGGCCAAGAGACCCAGTACTTC
J gene: TRBJ2-3; clone size: few; D gene: .; V gene: TRBV5-1; CDR3 protein: CASSFSATSTDTQYF; CDR3 DNA: TGCGCCAGCAGCTTTAGCGCGACTAGCACAGATACGCAGTATTTT
J gene: TRBJ2-1; clone size: .; D gene: TRBD2; V gene: TRBV7-8; CDR3 protein: CASSFRGPGGSSYNEQFF; CDR3 DNA: TGTGCCAGCAGCTTTCGCGGTCCGGGCGGGAGCTCCTACAATGAGCAGTTCTTC
J gene: TRBJ2-5; clone size: .; D gene: TRBD2; V gene: TRBV20-1; CDR3 protein: CSAFRTSGRKRETQYF; CDR3 DNA: TGCAGTGCTTTCCGGACTAGCGGGAGAAAACGAGAGACCCAGTACTTC
J gene: TRBJ2-3; clone size: .; D gene: .; V gene: TRBV20-1; CDR3 protein: CSAPHQQGGRDTQYF; CDR3 DNA: TGCAGTGCTCCGCATCAACAGGGAGGGAGAGATACGCAGTATTTT
J gene: TRBJ2-1; clone size: .; D gene: TRBD2; V gene: TRBV5-4; CDR3 protein: CASSFELREGSYNEQFF; CDR3 DNA: TGTGCCAGCAGCTTTGAGTTGCGGGAGGGGTCCTACAATGAGCAGTTCTTC
J gene: TRBJ2-1; clone size: few; D gene: TRBD2; V gene: TRBV18; CDR3 protein: CASSPQGLAGSVDEQFF; CDR3 DNA: TGTGCCAGCTCACCGCAAGGACTAGCGGGAAGTGTTGATGAGCAGTTCTTC
J gene: TRBJ2-1; clone size: .; D gene: TRBD2; V gene: TRBV20-1; CDR3 protein: CSATTSGRASSYNEQFF; CDR3 DNA: TGCAGTGCTACTACTAGCGGGAGGGCAAGCTCCTACAATGAGCAGTTCTTC
J gene: TRBJ2-3; clone size: .; D gene: TRBD2; V gene: TRBV7-2; CDR3 protein: CASSSKRGGGTDTQYF; CDR3 DNA: TGTGCCAGCAGCTCCAAGCGGGGGGGGGGCACAGATACGCAGTATTTT
J gene: TRBJ2-3; clone size: many; D gene: TRBD2; V gene: TRBV18; CDR3 protein: CASSPQPGLESSDTQYF; CDR3 DNA: TGTGCCAGCTCACCACAACCGGGACTAGAATCCTCAGATACGCAGTATTTT
J gene: TRBJ1-1; clone size: once; D gene: .; V gene: TRBV19; CDR3 protein: CAIRGSMNTEAFF; CDR3 DNA: TGTGCCATTCGAGGGAGTATGAACACTGAAGCTTTCTTT
J gene: TRBJ1-3; clone size: .; D gene: .; V gene: TRBV27; CDR3 protein: CAGHPEGNTIYF; CDR3 DNA: TGTGCCGGTCATCCTGAAGGAAACACCATATATTTT
J gene: TRBJ2-7; clone size: .; D gene: TRBD1; V gene: TRBV10-3; CDR3 protein: CAISESGTGSYEQYF; CDR3 DNA: TGTGCCATCAGTGAGTCCGGGACAGGATCCTACGAGCAGTACTTC
J gene: TRBJ1-1; clone size: .; D gene: TRBD1; V gene: TRBV29-1; CDR3 protein: CSADDRGYAAFF; CDR3 DNA: TGCAGCGCTGATGACAGGGGATATGCAGCTTTCTTT
J gene: TRBJ2-1; clone size: .; D gene: TRBD2; V gene: TRBV5-1; CDR3 protein: CASSLTPGGREQFF; CDR3 DNA: TGCGCCAGCAGCTTGACCCCCGGGGGGAGGGAGCAGTTCTTC
J gene: TRBJ2-5; clone size: .; D gene: .; V gene: TRBV7-9; CDR3 protein: CASSGEETQYF; CDR3 DNA: TGTGCCAGCAGCGGTGAAGAGACCCAGTACTTC
J gene: TRBJ2-1; clone size: .; D gene: .; V gene: TRBV7-2; CDR3 protein: CASSSGAGLYNEQFF; CDR3 DNA: TGTGCCAGCAGTTCCGGCGCGGGGTTATACAATGAGCAGTTCTTC
J gene: TRBJ2-2; clone size: few; D gene: .; V gene: TRBV19; CDR3 protein: CASSIKGSNTGELFF; CDR3 DNA: TGTGCCAGTAGTATTAAGGGCTCGAACACCGGGGAGCTGTTTTTT
J gene: TRBJ2-3; clone size: few; D gene: .; V gene: TRBV4-3; CDR3 protein: CASSQDVRERVTDTQYF; CDR3 DNA: TGCGCCAGCAGCCAAGATGTCCGGGAGCGGGTCACAGATACGCAGTATTTT
J gene: TRBJ2-7; clone size: .; D gene: .; V gene: TRBV20-1; CDR3 protein: CSARPQKRTYEQYF; CDR3 DNA: TGCAGTGCCCGACCCCAAAAAAGGACCTACGAGCAGTACTTC
J gene: TRBJ2-1; clone size: once; D gene: .; V gene: TRBV20-1; CDR3 protein: CSAGLQGDEQFF; CDR3 DNA: TGCAGTGCTGGACTACAGGGCGATGAGCAGTTCTTC
J gene: TRBJ2-3; clone size: .; D gene: .; V gene: TRBV21-1; CDR3 protein: CASVGGTGTDTQYF; CDR3 DNA: TGTGCCAGCGTGGGAGGGACAGGAACAGATACGCAGTATTTT
J gene: TRBJ2-1; clone size: .; D gene: TRBD2; V gene: TRBV5-1; CDR3 protein: CASSLVRAGGLYNEQFF; CDR3 DNA: TGCGCCAGCAGCTTGGTGCGGGCGGGGGGACTGTACAATGAGCAGTTCTTC
J gene: TRBJ2-2; clone size: .; D gene: .; V gene: TRBV19; CDR3 protein: CASDRSNTGELFF; CDR3 DNA: TGTGCCAGTGACCGATCGAACACCGGGGAGCTGTTTTTT
J gene: TRBJ2-6; clone size: few; D gene: TRBD1; V gene: TRBV20-1; CDR3 protein: CSARPQGAAGANVLTF; CDR3 DNA: TGCAGTGCCCGGCCACAGGGGGCGGCTGGGGCCAACGTCCTGACTTTC
J gene: TRBJ1-2; clone size: once; D gene: TRBD1; V gene: TRBV27; CDR3 protein: CASSPRRQGDYGYTF; CDR3 DNA: TGTGCCAGCAGTCCACGGCGACAGGGAGACTATGGCTACACCTTC
J gene: TRBJ2-1; clone size: .; D gene: TRBD1; V gene: TRBV29-1; CDR3 protein: CSVPAYRGDNEQFF; CDR3 DNA: TGCAGCGTTCCCGCTTACAGGGGGGACAATGAGCAGTTCTTC
J gene: TRBJ2-3; clone size: .; D gene: .; V gene: TRBV3-1; CDR3 protein: CASSFAGTTDTQYF; CDR3 DNA: TGTGCCAGCAGCTTCGCGGGGACAACAGATACGCAGTATTTT
J gene: TRBJ2-5; clone size: .; D gene: TRBD2; V gene: TRBV20-1; CDR3 protein: CSAMGGEWVFLGVETQYF; CDR3 DNA: TGCAGTGCCATGGGGGGGGAGTGGGTTTTTTTAGGGGTGGAGACCCAGTACTTC
J gene: TRBJ2-1; clone size: .; D gene: .; V gene: TRBV29-1; CDR3 protein: CSVQEAYYNEQFF; CDR3 DNA: TGCAGCGTTCAGGAGGCTTACTACAATGAGCAGTTCTTC
J gene: TRBJ1-1; clone size: .; D gene: .; V gene: TRBV29-1; CDR3 protein: CSVATAPNTEAFF; CDR3 DNA: TGCAGCGTTGCCACGGCACCGAACACTGAAGCTTTCTTT
J gene: TRBJ1-6; clone size: .; D gene: .; V gene: TRBV18; CDR3 protein: CASSSGPQISPLHF; CDR3 DNA: TGTGCCAGCTCATCCGGACCGCAAATTTCACCCCTCCACTTT